The 27 T cell receptor beta chains below were found in one sample sequenced in a study of cytomegalovirus exposure and HLA in healthy donors. 13 Jbeta primers and 60 Vbeta primers were used for the PCR. Assay used: immunoSEQ multiplex PCR; TCRdb lists only in-frame clones, some missing. The sample consists of 200,000 to 250,000 clones, roughly 78% of them appearing once. Sample: PBMCs. The receptors originated from a boy aged 5-17 years in good health and CMV-seronegative.

CDR3 coding DNA: TGTGCCAGCAGCCAAGGGGGCGACAACACTGAAGCTTTCTTT. Translated: CASSQGGDNTEAFF. The V gene is TRBV4-2, the J gene TRBJ1-1; D possibly corresponds to TRBD1 (5 bases). CDR1 is LGHNA, CDR2 YNFKEQ, per germline. The CDR3 has 14 residues. Trimming cost V 1 base and J 2 bases, with 8 bases left between them.

The J gene is TRBJ2-1, the V gene TRBV6-1; 7 bases map to TRBD2. The V and J ends lost 0 bases and 2 bases, in that order; junction bases with no gene match: 1. Germline-derived CDR1 and CDR2 are MNHNS and SASEGT. The CDR3 totals 15 residues. CDR3 residues: CASSEAGGPYNEQFF. The CDR3 coding sequence is TGTGCCAGCAGTGAAGCGGGAGGGCCCTACAATGAGCAGTTCTTC.

J is TRBJ1-1 and V is TRBV9; TRBD1 agrees at 11 bases. Germline CDR1 SGDLS, CDR2 YYNGEE. The CDR3 has 18 residues. V shed 4 bases and J 4 bases; nucleotides not matched to a gene: 15. The CDR3 protein is CASSKAGTGGTPGTEAFF. DNA of the CDR3: TGTGCCAGCAGCAAAGCCGGGACAGGGGGTACACCGGGCACTGAAGCTTTCTTT.

The chain recombines TRBV5-1 with TRBJ1-2, with TRBD1 matching 8 bases. J was trimmed by 6 bases and V by 4 bases; bases with no gene match: 8. From germline, CDR1 is SGHRS and CDR2 YFSETQ. The CDR3 length is 14 residues. Written as DNA, the CDR3 is TGCGCCAGCAGCCGGCTGGCAGGGGGCGATGGCTACACCTTC. This codes for CASSRLAGGDGYTF.

The chain employs TRBV6-1 and TRBJ2-1; 7 bases match TRBD1. CDR1 is MNHNS, CDR2 SASEGT, per germline. The V segment lost 6 bases and the J segment 2 bases; nucleotides outside the gene matches: 7. This CDR3 contains 15 residues. CDR3: CASRVNRGPYNEQFF. The CDR3 DNA follows: TGTGCCAGCAGGGTCAACAGGGGCCCCTACAATGAGCAGTTCTTC.

V is TRBV4-1 and J is TRBJ2-2, with 11 bases that match TRBD2. Germline CDR1 reads MGHRA; CDR2 reads YSYEKL. This CDR3 is 16 amino acids long. Trimming at V came to 4 bases and at J to 3 bases, leaving 4 bases not matched to a gene. CDR3 amino acids: CASSRLTSGDTGELFF. The DNA for the CDR3 is TGCGCCAGCAGCCGATTGACTAGCGGGGACACCGGGGAGCTGTTTTTT.

This clone occurred once. The chain couples TRBV14 to TRBJ2-3; the D gene is possibly TRBD2 (6 bases). V shed 4 bases and J shed 1 base, with 9 bases lying between them. Germline CDR1 reads SGHDN; CDR2 reads FVKESK. The CDR3 is 14 residues long. The CDR3 nucleotides are TGTGCCAGCAGCCCTTGGAGGGGCACAGATACGCAGTATTTT. Its protein is CASSPWRGTDTQYF.

A single count supports this clone. The V gene is TRBV2, the J gene TRBJ1-5, with 7 positions matching TRBD1. The CDR3 has 14 residues. In germline, CDR1 is SNHLY, CDR2 FYNNEI. V was clipped by 7 bases and J by 3 bases; unmatched bases: 6. CDR3 sequence reads: CASTKDRPNQPQHF. CDR3 DNA: TGTGCCAGCACCAAGGACAGGCCCAATCAGCCCCAGCATTTT.

This clone was observed a single time. The rearrangement uses TRBV30 and TRBJ1-5; D gene ambiguous. The CDR3 has 9 residues. Germline CDR1 reads GTSNPN; CDR2 reads SVGIG (reference sequence). Trimming left V 8 bases short and J 5 bases short, with 4 bases between. The CDR3 sequence: CAPYQPQHF. The CDR3 DNA reads as TGTGCCCCTTATCAGCCCCAGCATTTT.

This rearrangement joins TRBV4-1 to TRBJ2-5; tentative D call: TRBD2 (5 bases). Germline assignment: CDR1 MGHRA and CDR2 YSYEKL. This CDR3 contains 13 residues. V was shortened by 4 bases and J by 5 bases, with 11 bases between the two germline ends. The CDR3 loop reads CASSRPLGETQYF. CDR3 nucleotides: TGCGCCAGCAGCCGACCACTAGGGGAGACCCAGTACTTC.

The CDR3 nucleotides are TGTGCCAGCAGCCACAATTTTATCAGTAAAGGGGACACTGAAGCTTTCTTT. Protein: CASSHNFISKGDTEAFF. This sequence joins TRBV14 and TRBJ1-1; D is perhaps TRBD1 (5 bases). Between the trimmed V and J ends, which lost 3 bases and 3 bases, there was a span of 20 bases. Germline V lookup: CDR1 SGHDN, CDR2 FVKESK. This CDR3 comprises 17 residues.

The chain carries TRBV7-8 and TRBJ1-6; possibly TRBD1 for D (5 bases). The CDR3 has 12 residues. From germline, CDR1 is SGHVS and CDR2 FQNEAQ. V shed 5 bases and J shed 10 bases, with 9 bases lying between them. CDR3 sequence reads: CASSIKGSPLHF. In nucleotides, the CDR3 is TGTGCCAGCAGCATAAAGGGGTCACCCCTCCACTTT.

The chain combines TRBV7-7 with TRBJ2-7; TRBD2 agrees at 8 bases. This CDR3 has 17 amino acids. The V gene end was trimmed by 0 bases and the J gene end by 3 bases; junction bases not matched to a gene: 10. Per germline, CDR1 SSHAT and CDR2 FNYEAQ (reference sequence). CDR3 nucleotide sequence: TGTGCCAGCAGCTTAGCGTGGGCGGGAGGAAACTTCTACGAGCAGTACTTC. It encodes CASSLAWAGGNFYEQYF.

This chain uses TRBV13 with TRBJ2-7, with 10 bases fitting TRBD2. The junction had 10 bases not matched to a gene; V was cut back by 0 bases and J by 5 bases. Germline loops: CDR1 PRHDT, CDR2 FYEKMQ (reference sequence). The CDR3 extends over 17 amino acids. DNA of the CDR3: TGTGCCAGCAGCTTAGGTCCTCTAGCGGGAGATGGGGACGAGCAGTACTTC. Translation: CASSLGPLAGDGDEQYF.

The chain couples TRBV2 to TRBJ1-4, with a weak D call TRBD1 (5 bases). Germline V lookup: CDR1 SNHLY, CDR2 FYNNEI. The V and J ends lost 3 bases and 4 bases respectively, with 9 bases between them. CDR3 length: 14 residues. This chain's CDR3 is CASSEGRSNEKLFF. The DNA of the CDR3 is TGTGCCAGCAGTGAGGGGCGCAGTAATGAAAAACTGTTTTTT.

The chain recombines TRBV6-1 with TRBJ2-7, with 10 positions matching TRBD2. This CDR3 is built from 15 residues. Germline loops: CDR1 MNHNS, CDR2 SASEGT. V was clipped by 6 bases and J by 8 bases; unmatched bases: 13. This CDR3 reads CASRKMGLATTQQYF. CDR3 bases: TGTGCCAGCAGGAAGATGGGACTAGCGACTACCCAGCAGTACTTC.

This clone was counted only a few times. The rearrangement joins TRBV4-1 to TRBJ1-1; 7 bases match TRBD1. Trimming at V came to 4 bases and at J to 4 bases, leaving 9 bases not matched to a gene. Germline loops: CDR1 MGHRA, CDR2 YSYEKL. There are 15 residues in the CDR3. The CDR3 nucleotides are TGCGCCAGCAGCCTAAGACAGGGTGTCATCACTGAAGCTTTCTTT. Translation: CASSLRQGVITEAFF.

The rearrangement joins TRBV9 to TRBJ1-2; D is unclear. Per the germline V gene, CDR1 is SGDLS and CDR2 is YYNGEE. Trimming removed 0 bases from V and 5 bases from J, with 11 bases in between. The CDR3 has 14 amino acids. The CDR3 DNA follows: TGTGCCAGCAGCGTAGGGGCAGGTCTATATGGCTACACCTTC. Its protein product is CASSVGAGLYGYTF.

The chain combines TRBV5-1 with TRBJ2-1, with 11 bases aligning to TRBD2. V dropped 1 base and J dropped 9; count of bases not matched to a gene: 6. This CDR3 spans 15 amino acids. CDR1 SGHRS and CDR2 YFSETQ come from the germline V gene. CDR3 nucleotide sequence: TGCGCCAGCAGCTTGTCCCTAGCGGGGGGAGGTGAGCAGTTCTTC. This gives the protein CASSLSLAGGGEQFF.

The rearrangement links TRBV9 to TRBJ1-5, with TRBD1 identical over 8 bases. Germline-derived CDR1 and CDR2 are SGDLS and YYNGEE. V shed 3 bases, J shed 8 bases, and the junction held 7 bases outside the gene matches. The CDR3 loop spans 14 amino acids. CDR3 sequence (DNA): TGTGCCAGCAGCGGGACAGGGTCTAGGGAGCCCCAGCATTTT. Protein product: CASSGTGSREPQHF.

The chain has TRBV27 and TRBJ1-1, with TRBD1 matching over 7 bases. V trimming: 3 bases; J trimming: 1 base; junction bases outside the gene matches: 5. Germline CDR1 MNHEY, CDR2 SMNVEV (reference sequence). The CDR3 is 15 residues long. The CDR3 DNA reads TGTGCCAGCAGTTTCGTCGGGACAGCGAACACTGAAGCTTTCTTT. Translating it yields CASSFVGTANTEAFF.

This clone has just one count. This rearrangement joins TRBV7-6 to TRBJ1-3; the D gene is possibly TRBD1 (5 bases). This CDR3 has 15 amino acids. Germline values: CDR1 SGHVS, CDR2 FNYEAQ. V was trimmed by 4 bases and J by 4 bases, leaving 14 bases between them. Here the CDR3 reads CASSSLPDTGNTIYF. In DNA form, the CDR3 reads TGTGCCAGCAGCTCGCTTCCGGACACCGGAAACACCATATATTTT.

This clone appeared once. The V call is TRBV30, the J call TRBJ1-6; D might be TRBD1 (6 bases). CDR1 is GTSNPN and CDR2 is SVGIG in the germline V gene (reference sequence). V gave up 2 bases and J gave up 5 bases, with 13 bases separating them. The CDR3 has 15 amino acids. CDR3 region: CAWSRGARNNSPLHF. Here the CDR3 DNA reads TGTGCCTGGAGTCGGGGGGCGCGGAATAATTCACCCCTCCACTTT.

The gene calls are TRBV7-8 and TRBJ1-2; D perhaps matches TRBD1 (6 bases). V shed 2 bases and J shed 5 bases, with 18 bases lying between them. The CDR3 extends over 16 amino acids. The germline V gene encodes CDR1 SGHVS and CDR2 FQNEAQ. CDR3 nucleotide sequence: TGTGCCAGCAGCTTAAAGCGAGTCGGGACAAGTTATGGCTACACCTTC. Translation: CASSLKRVGTSYGYTF. The full variable domain, in which reference TRBV7-8 and TRBJ1-2 provide the parts outside the CDR3, is GAGVSQSPRYKVAKRGQDVALRCDPISGHVSLFWYQQALGQGPEFLTYFQNEAQLDKSGLPSDRFFAERPEGSVSTLKIQRTQQEDSAVYLCASSLKRVGTSYGYTFGSGTRLTVV.

The genes are TRBV5-4 and TRBJ2-7, with D possibly being TRBD1 (6 bases). The ends were cut back, 0 bases at V and 6 bases at J, with 7 bases in the middle. Germline-derived CDR1 and CDR2 are SGHNT and YYREEE (reference sequence). The CDR3 runs to 12 residues. The CDR3 bases are TGTGCCAGCAGCTTGGAGACAGGCGAGCAGTACTTC. It codes for CASSLETGEQYF. Supplemented by reference TRBV5-4 and TRBJ2-7, the full variable domain reads ETGVTQSPTHLIKTRGQQVTLRCSSQSGHNTVSWYQQALGQGPQFIFQYYREEENGRGNFPPRFSGLQFPNYSSELNVNALELDDSALYLCASSLETGEQYFGPGTRLTVT.

This chain joins TRBV5-6 and TRBJ2-2; possibly TRBD2 for D (6 bases). Germline V gene lookup returns CDR1 SGHDT and CDR2 YYEEEE. The V gene lost 6 bases and the J gene lost 5 bases, with 20 bases spanning the gap. The CDR3 is 16 residues long. The CDR3 sequence: CASNPRREFFTGELFF. Here the CDR3 DNA reads TGTGCCAGCAACCCGAGGAGGGAGTTTTTTACCGGGGAGCTGTTTTTT.

The V call is TRBV5-8, the J call TRBJ2-7; D not certain. The V and J ends lost 0 bases and 2 bases respectively, with 18 bases between them. The CDR3 spans 17 residues. CDR1 is SGHTS and CDR2 is YDEGEE in the germline V gene. CDR3 sequence: CASSLDFTERLPYEQYF. The CDR3 nucleotides are TGTGCCAGCAGCTTGGACTTCACTGAGAGGTTGCCCTACGAGCAGTACTTC.